This is a list of T cell receptor beta chains from one sample in a study of T cell responses to AZD1222 COVID-19 vaccine. The table came from immunoSEQ multiplex PCR; TCRdb's copy has only in-frame clones and leaves some out. Of tens of thousands of clones in the sample, around nine tenths are singletons; the top ten hold approximately 4.2%. The source was peripheral blood, collected on day 0 of AZD1222 vaccination. These receptors were collected from an adult in good health. CDR3s include the opening cysteine and the closing phenylalanine or tryptophan. A D gene is named only where the DNA matches it firmly. Where a row states a size, it is once, few, many or the class of an expanded clone; other rows omit it.

15	TRBD1	-	TRBJ1-2	TRBV18	TGTGCCAGCTCACCTGGGACAGGGGCAGACTATGGCTACACCTTC	CASSPGTGADYGYTF
15	-	-	TRBJ1-1	TRBV11-2	TGTGCCAGCAGCGCACGCCGGGCAGTGAACACTGAAGCTTTCTTT	CASSARRAVNTEAFF
14	-	-	TRBJ1-5	TRBV7-9	TGTGCCAGCAGCTTTTTGGGGGACAATCAGCCCCAGCATTTT	CASSFLGDNQPQHF
14	-	once	TRBJ1-3	TRBV5-1	TGCGCCAGCAGCTTGGAACAGACTGGAAACACCATATATTTT	CASSLEQTGNTIYF
12	-	-	TRBJ2-3	TRBV30	TGTGCCTGGAGACAGGACACAGATACGCAGTATTTT	CAWRQDTDTQYF
15	-	-	TRBJ1-2	TRBV3-1/TRBV3-2	TGTGCCAGCAGCCTAGGGCCCTCCGGGGACTATGGCTACACCTTC	CASSLGPSGDYGYTF
16	TRBD2	-	TRBJ2-3	TRBV6-2/TRBV6-3	TGTGCCAGCAGTTCCGGGACTAGTGACGGGGGGGATACGCAGTATTTT	CASSSGTSDGGDTQYF
15	-	-	TRBJ2-5	TRBV11-1	TGTGCCAGCAGCATCGGGGCTATTAAGGAAGAGACCCAGTACTTC	CASSIGAIKEETQYF
16	TRBD1	few	TRBJ1-4	TRBV6-5	TGTGCCAGCAGTTCCCTGCAGGGGGGGGGTAATGAAAAACTGTTTTTT	CASSSLQGGGNEKLFF
14	-	-	TRBJ1-1	TRBV19	TGTGCCAGTCAGTCCGGGCGGGATTGGACTGAAGCTTTCTTT	CASQSGRDWTEAFF
16	-	few	TRBJ2-2	TRBV7-9	TGTGCCAGCAGCCCCCCTTGGGCAGGGGACACCGGGGAGCTGTTTTTT	CASSPPWAGDTGELFF
15	-	-	TRBJ2-5	TRBV5-1	TGCGCCAGCAGTCCATCTACGGGGGAGCAAGAGACCCAGTACTTC	CASSPSTGEQETQYF
16	-	-	TRBJ1-4	TRBV4-2	TGTGCCAGCAGCCAAGCGGCACAAGCCCTAAGTGAAAAACTGTTTTTT	CASSQAAQALSEKLFF
13	TRBD1	-	TRBJ1-1	TRBV30	TGTGCCTGGAGCTGGGACAGGGAGACTGAAGCTTTCTTT	CAWSWDRETEAFF
14	-	-	TRBJ1-1	TRBV11-2	TGTGCCAGCAGCAAGCAGGATATGAACACTGAAGCTTTCTTT	CASSKQDMNTEAFF
15	-	-	TRBJ2-2	TRBV19	TGTGCCAGAAACGCCCGGGATCGAAACACCGGGGAGCTGTTTTTT	CARNARDRNTGELFF
17	-	-	TRBJ1-2	TRBV18	TGTGCCAGCTCACCACGGGACACAGACACCACTAACTATGGCTACACCTTC	CASSPRDTDTTNYGYTF